Described below is a single TCR beta chain sequence and its context. The specificity of this receptor is unknown. No quality values exist for individual bases; no much larger clone is one base distant. The source of the sample is a study of T-cell memory formation after mild COVID-19 (dated by TCRdb to 2020 to 2023). For the wider study: Most TCR sequence clusters were specific to one of the two donors. T-cell clones expanding and contracting after mild COVID-19 in a couple of donors were tracked by longitudinal TCRalpha and TCRbeta repertoire sequencing. Two young, previously healthy adult volunteers made up the cohort, one male and one female.

Here is what the overall study found, with its caveats: Some responding clones were detected in pre-infection memory, suggesting pre-existing cross-reactive memory T cells joined the SARS-CoV-2 response. Balanced CD4/CD8 phenotypes were observed for clones contracting from day 15 to 85, whereas a bias towards CD4+ was observed for a second wave of clones expanding from day 15 to 37. Only a couple of mild cases were covered by the study, and larger cohorts that include severe cases with pre-infection samples were considered necessary. Whether the second-wave clones peaking on day 37 were SARS-CoV-2 specific was not confirmed. Contracting CD4+ clones were found mainly in CM and EM memory subsets, while CD8+ clones were enriched in EMRA.

Ficoll-Paque density gradient centrifugation was the method used to isolate PBMCs. The instrument was an Illumina NovaSeq 6000. TCRalpha and TCRbeta cDNA libraries were constructed by 5'RACE with constant-segment primers, with sample barcodes and unique molecular identifiers being introduced. RNA was extracted from every sample with Trizol reagent. The libraries were amplified in two PCR steps, and the second step added a second sample barcode and Illumina TruSeq adapters. Sequencing of the libraries was done on an Illumina NovaSeq, producing 2 x 150 bp paired-end reads. Under the source paper's analysis protocol: Reads were demultiplexed and collapsed into UMI-guided consensus sequences with migec v1.2.7. With mixcr v2.1.11, UMI consensuses were aligned to TRA and TRB V and J templates and assembled into clonotypes. Expanded or contracted clonotypes were those called significant by both edgeR and NoisET, with noise models trained on biological replicates. For edgeR calls, a false discovery rate-adjusted p below 0.01 and a log2 fold-change threshold of 1 were applied. PCA with hierarchical clustering of max-normalized trajectories of the 1000 most abundant clonotypes was used as exploratory dynamics analysis. The CD4 or CD8 phenotype of responding clones was assigned using the separately sequenced CD4+ and CD8+ repertoires. TCRdb cleaned the public reads at Q25 with fastp, built clones with MiXCR and kept in-frame beta chains. Each entry is one CDR3 protein sequence, shown with its most common DNA and genes. The V and J calls, along with clone size, are taken from TCRdb and not from the paper's own processing. This sample has about 180,000 distinct CDR3 sequences in its table, and about 18% of those were observed once. The leading ten clones occupy 3% to 4% of the sample.

The germline V gene (reference sequence) gives CDR1 as LNHNV and CDR2 as YYDKDF. V is reduced by 0 bases and J by 4 bases, leaving a spacing of 6 bases between them. From its cysteine to its phenylalanine, the CDR3 spans 13 amino acids. The sequence is cut down to CDR3 DNA, 39 bases in frame from base 1. The clonotype originates from a man aged 18 to 30 who had mild COVID-19 (a few samples of this study predate the infection). The sample titles of this study are shuffled in the database, so cell type and time point are left out; the donor was told from shared clones. The sequenced sample was PBMCs or a T cell subset sorted from them (not recorded which). The chain was built from TRBV15 and TRBJ2-5, with an unclear D gene assignment. The CDR3 corresponds to CATSRDLGETQYF. The nucleotide sequence is given as TGTGCCACCAGCAGAGATCTCGGAGAGACCCAGTACTTC. When the CDR3 is completed using the reference TRBV15 and TRBJ2-5 genes on either side, the full variable domain is DAMVIQNPRYQVTQFGKPVTLSCSQTLNHNVMYWYQQKSSQAPKLLFHYYDKDFNNEADTPDNFQSRRPNTSFCFLDIRSPGLGDTAMYLCATSRDLGETQYFGPGTRLLVL.